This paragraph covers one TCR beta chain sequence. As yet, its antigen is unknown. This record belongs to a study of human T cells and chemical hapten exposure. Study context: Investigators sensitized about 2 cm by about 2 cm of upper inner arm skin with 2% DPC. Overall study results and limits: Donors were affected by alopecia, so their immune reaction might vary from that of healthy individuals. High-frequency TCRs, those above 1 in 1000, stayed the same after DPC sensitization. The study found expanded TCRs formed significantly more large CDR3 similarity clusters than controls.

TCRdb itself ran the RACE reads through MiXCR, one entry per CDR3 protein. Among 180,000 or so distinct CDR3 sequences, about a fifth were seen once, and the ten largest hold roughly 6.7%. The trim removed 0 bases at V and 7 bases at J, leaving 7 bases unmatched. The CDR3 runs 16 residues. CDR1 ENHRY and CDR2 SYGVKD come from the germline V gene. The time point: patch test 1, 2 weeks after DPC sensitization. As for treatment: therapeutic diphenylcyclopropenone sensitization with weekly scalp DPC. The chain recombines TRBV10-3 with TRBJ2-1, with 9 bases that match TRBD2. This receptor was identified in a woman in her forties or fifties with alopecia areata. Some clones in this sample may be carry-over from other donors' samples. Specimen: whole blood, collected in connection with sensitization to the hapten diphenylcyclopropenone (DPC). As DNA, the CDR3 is TGTGCCATCAGTGAGTCGTCGGCGGGAGGGCCTAATGAGCAGTTCTTC. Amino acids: CAISESSAGGPNEQFF.